This TCR beta chain appears in the sequencing data of a study of beta chain features in type 1 diabetes. Study-wide points: TCRB repertoires of naive, central memory and Treg cells appeared more similar among patients than among healthy donors.

This clone was detected only a few times. What it recognizes is unknown. The germline gene is not matched at one end of the junction; a read error may be the cause. Since all of the isolated RNA was reverse transcribed, expressed TCRB transcripts were what got sequenced. TCRdb's table, derived via immunoSEQ multiplex PCR, lists solely in-frame clones and lacks some. Among about 13,000 clones listed, 46% were seen once. The CDR3 is made up of 14 amino acids. Per the germline V gene, CDR1 is MDHEN and CDR2 is SYDVKM. A single heparinised draw of approximately 110 mL on average was taken per donor. By way of CD45RO/CCR7/CD25/CD127/CD95/CD27, the CD4+ regulatory, stem cell-like memory, central memory and naive cells were sorted.

This TCR derives from a man aged 18 to 30 in good health. The chain joins TRBV28 to TRBJ2-5, with 9 bases aligning to TRBD1. Sequenced input: stem cell memory CD4+ T cells from blood. This CDR3 reads CASTTGGPQGTQYF. The CDR3 nucleotides are TGTGCCAGCACCACAGGGGGCCCCCAAGGGACCCAGTACTTC. Full variable domain (remainder filled in from reference TRBV28 and TRBJ2-5): DVKVTQSSRYLVKRTGEKVFLECVQDMDHENMFWYRQDPGLGLRLIYFSYDVKMKEKGDIPEGYSVSREKKERFSLILESASTNQTSMYLCASTTGGPQGTQYFGPGTRLLVL.